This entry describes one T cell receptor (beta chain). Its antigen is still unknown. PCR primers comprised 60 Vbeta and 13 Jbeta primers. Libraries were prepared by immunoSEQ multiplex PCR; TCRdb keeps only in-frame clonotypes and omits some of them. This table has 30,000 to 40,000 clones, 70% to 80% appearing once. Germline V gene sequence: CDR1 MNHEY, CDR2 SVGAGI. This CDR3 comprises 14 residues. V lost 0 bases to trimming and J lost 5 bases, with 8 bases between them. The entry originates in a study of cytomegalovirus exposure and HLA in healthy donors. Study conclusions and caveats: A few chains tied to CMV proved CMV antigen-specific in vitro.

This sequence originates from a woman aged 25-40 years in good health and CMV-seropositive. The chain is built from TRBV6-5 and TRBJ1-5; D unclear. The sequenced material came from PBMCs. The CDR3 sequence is CASSYSAIDQPQHF. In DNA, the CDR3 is TGTGCCAGCAGTTACTCTGCGATAGATCAGCCCCAGCATTTT.